Below, 17 T cell receptor beta chains from the same sample are listed, as sequenced in a study of cytomegalovirus exposure and HLA in healthy donors. The PCR had 60 Vbeta and 13 Jbeta primers. Only in-frame clones appear in the TCRdb table, and some are missing; sequencing was by immunoSEQ multiplex PCR. The sample shows some 150,000 clones, approximately 72% of them seen only once. Source material: PBMCs. The receptors were sampled from a young man in good health and CMV-seronegative.

The chain has TRBV29-1 and TRBJ1-2; 8 nucleotides agree with TRBD1. The J segment lost 7 bases and the V segment lost 7 bases, leaving 8 bases of the junction unmatched. Germline V gives CDR1 SQVTM, CDR2 ANQGSEA. The CDR3 covers 12 residues. The CDR3 sequence is CSALTGDFGYTF. The CDR3, as DNA: TGCAGCGCTCTGACAGGGGATTTTGGCTACACCTTC.

The V call is TRBV29-1, the J call TRBJ2-7; D is unclear. From germline, CDR1 is SQVTM and CDR2 ANQGSEA. This CDR3 comprises 11 residues. Trimming left V 4 bases short and J 4 bases short, with 8 bases between. CDR3 loop: CSVVAIYEQYF. The CDR3 DNA follows: TGCAGCGTTGTGGCCATATACGAGCAGTACTTC.

The V and J genes are TRBV5-6 and TRBJ2-1; TRBD2 agrees at 12 bases. Germline CDR1 reads SGHDT; CDR2 reads YYEEEE. Unmatched junction bases numbered 4, after V lost 3 bases and J lost 6 bases. This CDR3 is built from 15 residues. The CDR3 coding sequence is TGTGCCAGCAGCTACGGACTAGCGGGGAGCAATGAGCAGTTCTTC. Its translation: CASSYGLAGSNEQFF.

The chain employs TRBV4-1 and TRBJ1-1, with 9 bases matching TRBD1. The length of the CDR3 is 12 residues. Germline CDR1 is MGHRA and CDR2 is YSYEKL. Trimming at V came to 4 bases and at J to 12 bases, leaving 6 bases not matched to a gene. The CDR3 nucleotides read TGCGCCAGCAGCCGTGGGGACAGGGCGACTTTCTTT. Its protein product is CASSRGDRATFF.

The chain employs TRBV19 and TRBJ1-2; maybe TRBD1 (6 bases). Germline lookup yields CDR1 LNHDA and CDR2 SQIVND (reference sequence). V was clipped by 3 bases and J by 4 bases, with 15 bases between them. The CDR3 runs 15 residues. CDR3 sequence reads: CASSIRPGEGYGYTF. As DNA, the CDR3 is TGTGCCAGTAGTATTCGTCCAGGGGAGGGCTATGGCTACACCTTC.

The chain employs TRBV19 and TRBJ2-7; TRBD2 agrees at 7 bases. CDR1 is LNHDA, CDR2 SQIVND, per germline (reference sequence). The V segment lost 0 bases and the J segment 2 bases; nucleotides outside the gene matches: 7. The CDR3 spans 16 residues. The CDR3 spells CASSIDPGLHPYEQYF. As DNA, the CDR3 is TGTGCCAGTAGTATAGATCCGGGACTACACCCCTACGAGCAGTACTTC. The variable domain in full, with the rest retrieved from reference TRBV19 and TRBJ2-7, is DGGITQSPKYLFRKEGQNVTLSCEQNLNHDAMYWYRQDPGQGLRLIYYSQIVNDFQKGDIAEGYSVSREKKESFPLTVTSAQKNPTAFYLCASSIDPGLHPYEQYFGPGTRLTVT.

The chain combines TRBV10-3 with TRBJ1-6; D unclear. Trimming removed 5 bases from V and 7 bases from J, with 15 bases in between. CDR3 length equals 15 residues. CDR1 is ENHRY and CDR2 is SYGVKD in the germline V gene. DNA of the CDR3: TGTGCCATCAGTACTACCGAGGCCGGGAATTCACCCCTCCACTTT. Its protein product is CAISTTEAGNSPLHF.

This chain connects TRBV4-2 to TRBJ2-3; TRBD2 aligns across 9 bases. CDR1 and CDR2 from the germline V gene are LGHNA and YNFKEQ. Trimming took 2 bases from V and 5 from J; bases not matched to a gene: 11. This CDR3 has 17 residues. The chain's CDR3 is CASSQLDGGGAGDTQYF. The CDR3 bases are TGTGCCAGCAGCCAACTCGATGGCGGGGGGGCCGGAGATACGCAGTATTTT.

The chain has TRBV7-8 and TRBJ1-6, with D tentatively TRBD1 (6 bases). This CDR3 comprises 18 residues. Between the trimmed V and J ends, which lost 8 bases and 6 bases, there was a span of 26 bases. Germline CDR1 is SGHVS and CDR2 is FQNEAQ. The CDR3 DNA follows: TGTGCCAGCCGACTGGTAGGGGGAGGGGATGGAATTAATTCACCCCTCCACTTT. Its translation is CASRLVGGGDGINSPLHF.

The CDR3 reads CASSESGTPYEQYF. CDR3 coding DNA: TGTGCCAGCAGTGAAAGTGGGACACCTTACGAGCAGTACTTC. This chain connects TRBV25-1 to TRBJ2-7; possible D gene TRBD1, 6 bases. CDR1 is MGHDK, CDR2 SYGVNS, per germline. Trimming cost V 2 bases and J 4 bases, with 12 bases left between them. The CDR3 runs to 14 residues.

This clone has just a few counts. This probably arose from a read error, given a far larger clone one base away. The chain uses TRBV27 and TRBJ2-5, with 7 nucleotides matching TRBD1. Germline lookup yields CDR1 MNHEY and CDR2 SMNVEV (reference sequence). V dropped 5 bases and J dropped 1; count of bases not matched to a gene: 4. The CDR3 is 14 amino acids. Here the CDR3 DNA reads TGTGCCAGCAGTGCATGGGACAGCCAAGAGACCCAGTACTTC. Translating gives CASSAWDSQETQYF.

The chain joins TRBV19 to TRBJ1-5; 7 nucleotides match TRBD1. Germline lookup yields CDR1 LNHDA and CDR2 SQIVND (reference sequence). This CDR3 contains 16 residues. V was pared by 5 bases and J by 4 bases, with 11 bases of the junction left unmatched. The CDR3 DNA follows: TGTGCCAGTAGTGCCCGACTCGGGACAGAGAATCAGCCCCAGCATTTT. This encodes CASSARLGTENQPQHF. Drawing the rest from reference TRBV19 and TRBJ1-5, the complete variable domain is DGGITQSPKYLFRKEGQNVTLSCEQNLNHDAMYWYRQDPGQGLRLIYYSQIVNDFQKGDIAEGYSVSREKKESFPLTVTSAQKNPTAFYLCASSARLGTENQPQHFGDGTRLSIL.

The chain is built from TRBV30 and TRBJ2-1, with D possibly being TRBD2 (6 bases). The CDR3 length is 13 residues. V gave up 0 bases and J gave up 8 bases, with 11 bases separating them. CDR1 is GTSNPN, CDR2 SVGIG, per germline (reference sequence). CDR3 residues: CAWSVRGEDEQFF. CDR3 in DNA: TGTGCCTGGAGTGTACGCGGGGAGGATGAGCAGTTCTTC.

This clone was counted a few times. V gene TRBV2 combines with J gene TRBJ2-7, with a tentative D call TRBD1 (6 bases). Between the trimmed V and J ends, which lost 2 bases and 2 bases, there was a span of 10 bases. The germline V gene encodes CDR1 SNHLY and CDR2 FYNNEI. The CDR3 extends over 14 amino acids. The CDR3 reads CASSEWDNTYEQYF. DNA for the CDR3: TGTGCCAGCAGTGAATGGGACAACACCTACGAGCAGTACTTC.

The chain uses TRBV6-1 and TRBJ2-1; TRBD2 agrees at 13 bases. Germline assignment: CDR1 MNHNS and CDR2 SASEGT. The V segment lost 3 bases and the J segment 0 bases; nucleotides outside the gene matches: 8. The CDR3 totals 19 residues. The CDR3 spells CASSDPGLAGRSSYNEQFF. The CDR3 nucleotides are TGTGCCAGCAGTGACCCGGGACTAGCGGGACGAAGCTCCTACAATGAGCAGTTCTTC.

The V call is TRBV10-3, the J call TRBJ2-4, with TRBD1 identical over 8 bases. Germline V lookup: CDR1 ENHRY, CDR2 SYGVKD. The ends lost 3 bases at V and 0 bases at J; junction bases unmatched: 10. The length of the CDR3 is 18 residues. The CDR3 loop is CAISDVAGGTSAKNIQYF. The CDR3, as DNA: TGTGCCATCAGTGATGTGGCAGGGGGCACGTCAGCCAAAAACATTCAGTACTTC.

The chain couples TRBV10-3 to TRBJ1-2; possibly TRBD1 for D (6 bases). V gave up 3 bases and J gave up 9 bases, with 11 bases separating them. Germline V gene data show CDR1 as ENHRY and CDR2 as SYGVKD. CDR3 length: 12 amino acids. The CDR3 loop is CAISDGQRRYTF. In DNA form, the CDR3 reads TGTGCCATCAGTGACGGACAGAGGCGCTACACCTTC.